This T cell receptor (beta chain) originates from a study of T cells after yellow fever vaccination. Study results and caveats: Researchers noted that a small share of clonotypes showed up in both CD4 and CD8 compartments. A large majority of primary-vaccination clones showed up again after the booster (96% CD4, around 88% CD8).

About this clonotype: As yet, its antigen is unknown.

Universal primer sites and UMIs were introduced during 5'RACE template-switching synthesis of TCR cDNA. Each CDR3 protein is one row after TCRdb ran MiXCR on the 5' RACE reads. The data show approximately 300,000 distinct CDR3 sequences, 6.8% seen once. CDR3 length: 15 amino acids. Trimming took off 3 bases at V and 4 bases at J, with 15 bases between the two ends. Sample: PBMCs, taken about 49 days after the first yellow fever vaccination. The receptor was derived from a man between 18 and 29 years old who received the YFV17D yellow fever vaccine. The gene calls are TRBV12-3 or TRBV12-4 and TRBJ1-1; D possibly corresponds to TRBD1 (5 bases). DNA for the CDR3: TGTGCCAGCAGTTTTTCAGCGCAGGGTGCCACTGAAGCTTTCTTT. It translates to CASSFSAQGATEAFF.